The next 7 T cell receptor beta chains were all read from a single sample in a study of T cell clonality in common variable immunodeficiency. Sequencing was performed with immunoSEQ multiplex PCR; in TCRdb, only in-frame clones are kept and a portion is missing. Observed are around 47,000 clones, no singletons, with the top ten taking more than 2%. The sequenced material came from peripheral blood mononuclear cells. These receptors were obtained from a person aged 18-70 years in good health.

Many counts were recorded for this clone. The CDR3 goes on 3 residues after the read ends, and that part is filled in from the germline J gene. Different DNA sequences within this sample yield the same CDR3. V gene TRBV30 combines with J gene TRBJ1-3; 8 positions agree with TRBD1. CDR3 length: 14 amino acids. V lost 4 bases and J lost 2; bases outside the gene matches: 4. Germline CDR1 and CDR2: GTSNPN and SVGIG (reference sequence). This CDR3 reads CAWNRQGTGNTIYF. Incomplete CDR3 DNA: TGTGCCTGGAACCGACAGGGGACTGGAAACACC.

In this sample, this clone is medium-sized. Incomplete CDR3 DNA: TGCAGTGCTAGTGCGGGAGAGCCTTCCTACAATGAG. It translates to CSASAGEPSYNE. The entire CDR3 is CSASAGEPSYNEQFF. V is TRBV20-1 and J is TRBJ2-1, with TRBD2 identical over 7 bases. The read falls 3 residues short of the CDR3 end, and the missing part is taken from the germline J gene. V trimming: 3 bases; J trimming: 1 base; junction bases outside the gene matches: 6. Germline CDR1 DFQATT, CDR2 SNEGSKA (reference sequence). This CDR3 is 15 amino acids long.

This clone was picked up many times. The CDR3 end is not reached by the read, which stops 3 residues before it; the germline J gene fills it in. The chain uses TRBV10-1 and TRBJ2-7; 9 bases are a match to TRBD2. CDR3 length equals 14 residues. CDR1 is WNHNN, CDR2 SYGVQD, per germline (reference sequence). The trim removed 2 bases at V and 1 base at J, leaving 0 bases unmatched. This CDR3 reads CASSESGRSYEQYF. The covered CDR3 bases are TGCGCCAGCAGTGAGAGCGGGAGGTCCTACGAG.

Many counts were recorded for this clone. The read ends 3 residues shy of where the CDR3 ends; the end is completed using the germline J gene. The genes are TRBV6-1 and TRBJ2-1, with TRBD1 matching over 9 bases. Germline trimming cut 4 bases from V and 4 bases from J; bases unmatched to any gene: 8. Germline CDR1 is MNHNS and CDR2 is SASEGT. The CDR3 has 16 amino acids. The covered CDR3 bases are TGTGCCAGCAGTGGCCCCGGGACAGGGACTTACAATGAG. Its translation: CASSGPGTGTYNE. From start to end, the CDR3 is CASSGPGTGTYNEQFF.

The CDR3 region is CASSDNYRVGYTF. The CDR3 bases that were read are TGTGCCAGCAGTGACAACTACAGGGTCGGC. The J gene is TRBJ1-2, the V gene TRBV6-1; possibly TRBD1 for D (6 bases). Read coverage stops 3 residues before the CDR3 terminus; the germline J gene supplies the remainder. There are 13 residues in the CDR3. CDR1 and CDR2 (germline): MNHNS, SASEGT.

As to this clone: The read comes to an end 3 residues before the CDR3 does, leaving the germline J gene to fill in the end. The chain employs TRBV7-8 and TRBJ1-1; 7 positions match TRBD1. V lost 0 bases to trimming and J lost 4 bases; unmatched junction nucleotides: 8. The CDR3 contains 16 residues. Germline CDR1 and CDR2: SGHVS and FQNEAQ. CDR3 sequence: CASSLAHRGQGTEAFF. The covered CDR3 bases are TGTGCCAGCAGCTTAGCGCATAGGGGGCAGGGCACTGAA.

A note on this clone: The CDR3 end lies 3 residues beyond the end of the read and is filled in from the germline J gene. The rearrangement links TRBV7-9 to TRBJ2-3; 10 positions agree with TRBD1. CDR1 and CDR2 (germline): SEHNR, FQNEAQ (reference sequence). The CDR3 is made up of 15 amino acids. J gave up 4 bases and V 2 bases, and 3 bases lay outside the gene matches. The sequenced CDR3 bases are TGTGCCAGCAGCTTACAGGGACAGGGGTCAGATACG. It specifies CASSLQGQGSDT. The whole CDR3 protein reads CASSLQGQGSDTQYF.